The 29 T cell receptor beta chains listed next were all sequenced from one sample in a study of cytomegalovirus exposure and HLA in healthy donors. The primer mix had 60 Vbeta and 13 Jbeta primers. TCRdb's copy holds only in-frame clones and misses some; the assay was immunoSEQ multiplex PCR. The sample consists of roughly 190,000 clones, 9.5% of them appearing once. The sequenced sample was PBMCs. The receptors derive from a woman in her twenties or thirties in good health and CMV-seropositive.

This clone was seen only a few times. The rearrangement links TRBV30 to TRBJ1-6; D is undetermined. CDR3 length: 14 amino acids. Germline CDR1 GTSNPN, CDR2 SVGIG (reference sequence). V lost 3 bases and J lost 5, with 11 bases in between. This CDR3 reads CAWRFPGDNSPLHF. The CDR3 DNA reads TGTGCCTGGAGGTTCCCGGGAGATAATTCACCCCTCCACTTT.

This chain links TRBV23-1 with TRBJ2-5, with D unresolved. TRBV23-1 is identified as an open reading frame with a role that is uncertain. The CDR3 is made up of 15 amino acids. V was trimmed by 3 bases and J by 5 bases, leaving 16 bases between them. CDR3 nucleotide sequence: TGCGCCAGCAGTCACCCGAGAAAGCGTCGGGAGACCCAGTACTTC. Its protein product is CASSHPRKRRETQYF.

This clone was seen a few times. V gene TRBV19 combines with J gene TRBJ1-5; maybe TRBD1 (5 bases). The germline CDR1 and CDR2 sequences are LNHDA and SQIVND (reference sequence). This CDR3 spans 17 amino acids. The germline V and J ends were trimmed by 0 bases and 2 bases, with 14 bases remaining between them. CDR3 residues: CASSIDLVWGGNQPQHF. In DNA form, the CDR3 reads TGTGCCAGTAGTATAGATCTGGTGTGGGGGGGCAATCAGCCCCAGCATTTT.

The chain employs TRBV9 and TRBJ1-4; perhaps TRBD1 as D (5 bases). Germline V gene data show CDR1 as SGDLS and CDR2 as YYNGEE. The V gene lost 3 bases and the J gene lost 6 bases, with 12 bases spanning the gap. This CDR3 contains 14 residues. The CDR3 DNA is TGTGCCAGCAGCGAACAGGTCGGAGATGAAAAACTGTTTTTT. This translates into CASSEQVGDEKLFF.

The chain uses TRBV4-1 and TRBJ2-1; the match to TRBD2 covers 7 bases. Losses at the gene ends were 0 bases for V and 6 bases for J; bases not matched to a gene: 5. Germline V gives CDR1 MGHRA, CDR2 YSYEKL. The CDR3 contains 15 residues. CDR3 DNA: TGCGCCAGCAGCCAAGAAGGGACTACCGTCAATGAGCAGTTCTTC. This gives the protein CASSQEGTTVNEQFF.

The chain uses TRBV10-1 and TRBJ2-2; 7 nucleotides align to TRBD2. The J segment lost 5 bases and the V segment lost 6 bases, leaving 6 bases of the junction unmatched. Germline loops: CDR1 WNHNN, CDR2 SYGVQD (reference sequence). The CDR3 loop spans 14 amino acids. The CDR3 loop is CASSFTRGTGELFF. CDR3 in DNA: TGCGCCAGCAGCTTCACGCGGGGGACCGGGGAGCTGTTTTTT.

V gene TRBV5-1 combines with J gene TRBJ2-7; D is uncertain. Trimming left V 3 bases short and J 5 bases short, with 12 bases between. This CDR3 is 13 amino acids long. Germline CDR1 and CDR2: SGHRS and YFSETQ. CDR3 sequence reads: CASSSQPRNEQYF. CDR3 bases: TGCGCCAGCAGCTCTCAACCTAGGAACGAGCAGTACTTC.

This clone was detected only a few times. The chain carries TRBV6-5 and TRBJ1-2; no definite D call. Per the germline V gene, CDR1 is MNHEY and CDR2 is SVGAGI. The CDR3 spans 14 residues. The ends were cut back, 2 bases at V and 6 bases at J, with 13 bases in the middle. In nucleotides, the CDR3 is TGTGCCAGCAGTTACACTATTACACGGGATGGCTACACCTTC. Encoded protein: CASSYTITRDGYTF.

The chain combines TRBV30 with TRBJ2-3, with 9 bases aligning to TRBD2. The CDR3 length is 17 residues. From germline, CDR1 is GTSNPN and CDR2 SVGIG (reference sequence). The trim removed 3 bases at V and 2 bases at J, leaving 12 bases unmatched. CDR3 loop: CAWSDYPRTSDTDTQYF. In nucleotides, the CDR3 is TGTGCCTGGAGCGACTACCCCCGGACTAGCGACACAGATACGCAGTATTTT.

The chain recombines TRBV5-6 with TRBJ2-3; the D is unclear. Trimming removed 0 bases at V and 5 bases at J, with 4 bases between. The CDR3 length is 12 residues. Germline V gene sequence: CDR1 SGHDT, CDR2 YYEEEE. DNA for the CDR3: TGTGCCAGCAGCTTGGGTAGAGATACGCAGTATTTT. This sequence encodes CASSLGRDTQYF.

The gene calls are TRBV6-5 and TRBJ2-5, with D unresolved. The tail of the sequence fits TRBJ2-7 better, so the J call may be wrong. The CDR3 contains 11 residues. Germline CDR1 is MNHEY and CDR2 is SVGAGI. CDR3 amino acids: CASSGNYEQYF. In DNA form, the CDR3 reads TGTGCCAGCAGTGGCAACTACGAGCAGTACTTC.

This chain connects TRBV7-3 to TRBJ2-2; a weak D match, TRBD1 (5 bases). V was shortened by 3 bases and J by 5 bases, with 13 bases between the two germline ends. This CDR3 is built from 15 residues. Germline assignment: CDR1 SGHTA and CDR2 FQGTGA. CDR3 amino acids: CASSLGIRGTGELFF. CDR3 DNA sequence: TGTGCCAGCAGCTTGGGTATTAGGGGAACCGGGGAGCTGTTTTTT.

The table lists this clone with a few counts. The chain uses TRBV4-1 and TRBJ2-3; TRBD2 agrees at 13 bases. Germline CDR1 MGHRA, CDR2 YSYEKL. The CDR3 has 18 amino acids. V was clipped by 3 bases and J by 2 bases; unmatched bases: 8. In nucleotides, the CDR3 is TGCGCCAGCAGCCAGGTCGGGACTAGCGGGACGTCCACAGATACGCAGTATTTT. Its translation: CASSQVGTSGTSTDTQYF.

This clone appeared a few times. For the CDR3, the DNA is TGTGCCAGCAGCAGTGACAGGAACTATGGCTACACCTTC. This sequence encodes CASSSDRNYGYTF. The chain employs TRBV2 and TRBJ1-2; possible D gene TRBD1, 6 bases. The CDR3 totals 13 residues. The V end was cut by 6 bases, the J end by 2 bases, with 10 bases between. Germline CDR1 is SNHLY and CDR2 is FYNNEI.

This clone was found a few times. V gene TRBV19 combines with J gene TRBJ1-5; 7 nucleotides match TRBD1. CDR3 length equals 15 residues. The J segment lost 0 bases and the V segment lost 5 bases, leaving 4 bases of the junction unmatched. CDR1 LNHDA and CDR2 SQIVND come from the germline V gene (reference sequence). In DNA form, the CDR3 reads TGTGCCAGTAGTGTAGGGACAGTTAGCAATCAGCCCCAGCATTTT. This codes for CASSVGTVSNQPQHF.

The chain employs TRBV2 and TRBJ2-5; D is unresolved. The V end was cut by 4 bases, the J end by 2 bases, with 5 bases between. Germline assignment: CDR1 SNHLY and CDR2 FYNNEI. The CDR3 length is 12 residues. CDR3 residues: CASSGPQETQYF. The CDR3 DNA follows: TGTGCCAGCAGTGGTCCACAAGAGACCCAGTACTTC.

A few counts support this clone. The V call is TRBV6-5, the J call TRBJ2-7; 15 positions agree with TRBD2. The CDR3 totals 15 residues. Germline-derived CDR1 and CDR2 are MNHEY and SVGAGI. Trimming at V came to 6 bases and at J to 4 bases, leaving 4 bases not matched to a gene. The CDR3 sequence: CASRSGTSGRYEQYF. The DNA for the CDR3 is TGTGCCAGCAGGTCAGGGACTAGCGGGAGGTACGAGCAGTACTTC.

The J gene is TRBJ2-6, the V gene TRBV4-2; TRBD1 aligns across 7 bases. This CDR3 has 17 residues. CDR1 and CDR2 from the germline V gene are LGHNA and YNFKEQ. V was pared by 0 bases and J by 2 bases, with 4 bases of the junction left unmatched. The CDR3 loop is CASSQDQGVTGANVLTF. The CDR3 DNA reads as TGTGCCAGCAGCCAAGATCAGGGGGTAACTGGGGCCAACGTCCTGACTTTC.

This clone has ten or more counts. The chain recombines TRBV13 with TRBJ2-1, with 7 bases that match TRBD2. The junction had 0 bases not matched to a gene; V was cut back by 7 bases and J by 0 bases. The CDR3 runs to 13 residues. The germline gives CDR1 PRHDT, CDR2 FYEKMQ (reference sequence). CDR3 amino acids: CASTGGSYNEQFF. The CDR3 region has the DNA TGTGCCAGCACGGGGGGCTCCTACAATGAGCAGTTCTTC.

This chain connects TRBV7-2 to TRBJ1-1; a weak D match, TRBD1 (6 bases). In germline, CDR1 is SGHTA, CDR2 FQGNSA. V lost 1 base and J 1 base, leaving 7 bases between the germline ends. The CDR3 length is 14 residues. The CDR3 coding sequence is TGTGCCAGCAGCTTAGGGGGGCCGAACACTGAAGCTTTCTTT. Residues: CASSLGGPNTEAFF.

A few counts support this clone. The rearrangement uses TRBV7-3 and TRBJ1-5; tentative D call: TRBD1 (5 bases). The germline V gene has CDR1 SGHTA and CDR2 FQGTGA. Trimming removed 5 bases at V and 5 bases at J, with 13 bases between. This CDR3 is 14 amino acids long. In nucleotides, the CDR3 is TGTGCCAGCAGCCCCTCCCCGGGGGATCAGCCCCAGCATTTT. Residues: CASSPSPGDQPQHF.

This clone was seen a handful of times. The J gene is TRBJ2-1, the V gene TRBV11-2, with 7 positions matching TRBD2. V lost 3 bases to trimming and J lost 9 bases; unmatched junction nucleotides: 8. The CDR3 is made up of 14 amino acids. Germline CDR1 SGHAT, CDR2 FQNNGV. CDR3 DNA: TGTGCCAGCAGCTTTATAGGGAGGGCCAGTGAGCAGTTCTTC. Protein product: CASSFIGRASEQFF.

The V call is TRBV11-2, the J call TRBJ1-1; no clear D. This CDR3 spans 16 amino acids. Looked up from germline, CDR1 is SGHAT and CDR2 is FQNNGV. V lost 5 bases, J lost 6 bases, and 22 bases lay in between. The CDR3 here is CASSARWVGDKAEAFF. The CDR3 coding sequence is TGTGCCAGCAGCGCCCGATGGGTGGGCGATAAGGCTGAAGCTTTCTTT.

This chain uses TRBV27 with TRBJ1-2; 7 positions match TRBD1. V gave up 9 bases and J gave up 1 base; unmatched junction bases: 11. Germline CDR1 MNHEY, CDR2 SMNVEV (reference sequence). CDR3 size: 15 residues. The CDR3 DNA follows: TGTGCCAGTTATTCCGGGACAGAGAGTAACTATGGCTACACCTTC. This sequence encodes CASYSGTESNYGYTF.

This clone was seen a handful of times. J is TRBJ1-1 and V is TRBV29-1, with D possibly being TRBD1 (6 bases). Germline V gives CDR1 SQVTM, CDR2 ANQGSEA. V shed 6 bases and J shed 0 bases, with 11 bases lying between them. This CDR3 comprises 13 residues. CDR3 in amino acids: CSVDRLMNTEAFF. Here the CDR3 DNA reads TGCAGCGTGGACAGACTCATGAACACTGAAGCTTTCTTT. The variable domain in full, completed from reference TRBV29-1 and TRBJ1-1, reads SAVISQKPSRDICQRGTSLTIQCQVDSQVTMMFWYRQQPGQSLTLIATANQGSEATYESGFVIDKFPISRPNLTFSTLTVSNMSPEDSSIYLCSVDRLMNTEAFFGQGTRLTVV.

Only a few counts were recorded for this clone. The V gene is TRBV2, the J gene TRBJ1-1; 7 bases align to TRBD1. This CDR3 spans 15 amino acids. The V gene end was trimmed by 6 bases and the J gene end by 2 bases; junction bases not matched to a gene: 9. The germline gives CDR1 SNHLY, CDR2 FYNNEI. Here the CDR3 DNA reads TGTGCCAGCAGAGTACAGGGGCGTATTAACACTGAAGCTTTCTTT. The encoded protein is CASRVQGRINTEAFF.

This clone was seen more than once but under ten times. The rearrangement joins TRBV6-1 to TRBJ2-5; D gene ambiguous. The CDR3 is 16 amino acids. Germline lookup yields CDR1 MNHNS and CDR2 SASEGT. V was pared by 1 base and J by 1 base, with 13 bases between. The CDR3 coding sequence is TGTGCCAGCAGTGAAGTCGGGTATTCTCTCCAAGAGACCCAGTACTTC. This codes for CASSEVGYSLQETQYF.

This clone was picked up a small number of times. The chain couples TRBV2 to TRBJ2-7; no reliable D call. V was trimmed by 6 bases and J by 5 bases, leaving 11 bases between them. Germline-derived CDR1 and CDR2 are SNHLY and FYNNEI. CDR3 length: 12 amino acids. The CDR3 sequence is CASRQKIHEQYF. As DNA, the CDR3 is TGTGCCAGCAGACAAAAGATACACGAGCAGTACTTC.

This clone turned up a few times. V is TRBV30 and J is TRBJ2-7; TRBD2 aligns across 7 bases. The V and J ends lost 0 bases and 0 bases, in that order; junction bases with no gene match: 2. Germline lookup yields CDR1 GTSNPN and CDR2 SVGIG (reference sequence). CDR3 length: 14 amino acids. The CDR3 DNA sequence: TGTGCCTGGAGTGTTGGCGGGAGCTCCTACGAGCAGTACTTC. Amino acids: CAWSVGGSSYEQYF.